These 23 T cell receptor beta chains were all obtained from the same sample, sequenced in a study of blood T cell repertoires in COVID-19. TCRdb's copy holds only in-frame clones and misses some; the assay was immunoSEQ multiplex PCR. The data contain tens of thousands of clones, roughly 74% of them singletons. The sequencing input was peripheral blood. These receptors were collected from an elderly man with acute or convalescent COVID-19.

This clone was seen at least ten times. The chain is built from TRBV7-8 and TRBJ1-1, with 8 positions matching TRBD1. V shed 6 bases, J shed 6 bases, and the junction held 9 bases outside the gene matches. The germline gives CDR1 SGHVS, CDR2 FQNEAQ. The CDR3 sequence is 14 residues long. CDR3: CASRTGTGNSEAFF. In nucleotides, the CDR3 is TGTGCCAGCAGAACCGGGACAGGTAATTCTGAAGCTTTCTTT.

The rearrangement joins TRBV6-5 to TRBJ1-1, with a tentative D call TRBD1 (5 bases). The germline gives CDR1 MNHEY, CDR2 SVGAGI. V lost 5 bases and J 1 base, leaving 8 bases between the germline ends. This CDR3 comprises 13 residues. The CDR3 nucleotides are TGTGCCAGCAGTAGGGGAGGGAACACTGAAGCTTTCTTT. Amino acid sequence: CASSRGGNTEAFF.

The chain recombines TRBV28 with TRBJ2-1, with TRBD2 matching 7 bases. The CDR3 contains 16 residues. Germline assignment: CDR1 MDHEN and CDR2 SYDVKM. Losses at the gene ends were 5 bases for V and 7 bases for J; bases not matched to a gene: 14. The CDR3 sequence is CASSLGRAGSGNEQFF. The CDR3 DNA sequence: TGTGCCAGCAGTCTCGGGCGAGCGGGATCGGGGAATGAGCAGTTCTTC.

The chain carries TRBV28 and TRBJ1-6; maybe TRBD1 (6 bases). The CDR3 totals 16 residues. Trimming pared 6 bases from V and 0 bases from J, leaving 12 bases between. Germline CDR1 reads MDHEN; CDR2 reads SYDVKM. CDR3 nucleotide sequence: TGTGCCAGCAGGTCAACAGGGAGCTCCTATAATTCACCCCTCCACTTT. This encodes CASRSTGSSYNSPLHF.

This clone was seen once. The J gene is TRBJ1-1, the V gene TRBV7-8; no clear D. There are 14 residues in the CDR3. Deletions cut 5 bases from V and 0 bases from J, with 10 bases between. Germline V CDR1 and CDR2: SGHVS, FQNEAQ. The CDR3 protein is CASSPGSLNTEAFF. CDR3 DNA: TGTGCCAGCAGCCCGGGAAGCCTGAACACTGAAGCTTTCTTT.

This rearrangement joins TRBV6-2 or TRBV6-3 to TRBJ1-5; D is unresolved. Germline CDR1 and CDR2: MNHEY and SVGEGT. CDR3 size: 14 residues. With 5 bases removed from V and 4 bases from J, the gap between germline ends came to 12 bases. CDR3 bases: TGTGCCAGCAGTCGAACCTCCAGGAATCAGCCCCAGCATTTT. This gives the protein CASSRTSRNQPQHF.

This clone has only a few counts. The junction does not match germline at one end; this may be a read error. The V gene is TRBV4-3, the J gene TRBJ1-1; 10 bases match TRBD1. There are 13 residues in the CDR3. The germline V gene has CDR1 LGHNA and CDR2 YSLEER. CDR3 amino acids: CASSQGGTGAYFF. The DNA for the CDR3 is TGCGCCAGCAGCCAGGGAGGGACAGGGGCCTATTTTTTT.

This clone was seen a few times. The chain couples TRBV11-2 to TRBJ1-1; a weak D match, TRBD1 (6 bases). Trimming removed 3 bases from V and 1 base from J, with 9 bases in between. The CDR3 loop spans 14 amino acids. Germline CDR1 reads SGHAT; CDR2 reads FQNNGV. The CDR3 loop is CASSFTQGNTEAFF. CDR3 in DNA: TGTGCCAGCAGCTTCACACAGGGGAACACTGAAGCTTTCTTT.

The J gene is TRBJ2-1, the V gene TRBV7-8; 7 bases agree with TRBD2. The germline CDR1 and CDR2 sequences are SGHVS and FQNEAQ. The CDR3 length is 14 residues. V gave up 4 bases and J gave up 6 bases; unmatched junction bases: 6. The CDR3 protein is CASSSGRVRNEQFF. Here the CDR3 DNA reads TGTGCCAGCAGCTCTGGGAGGGTCCGCAATGAGCAGTTCTTC.

The table lists this clone with a few counts. The rearrangement joins TRBV3-1 (or the pseudogene TRBV3-2) to TRBJ1-6; D gene unclear. V lost 4 bases and J lost 14, with 15 bases in between. The CDR3 length is 13 residues. Germline CDR1 and CDR2: LGHDT and YNNKEL (reference sequence). The CDR3: CASSRSVSGALHF. The CDR3 DNA is TGTGCCAGCAGCCGTTCGGTGTCCGGAGCCCTCCACTTT.

The V and J genes are TRBV5-1 and TRBJ1-6, with D tentatively TRBD1 (5 bases). Trimming left V 1 base short and J 0 bases short, with 8 bases between. This CDR3 contains 16 residues. Germline CDR1 is SGHRS and CDR2 is YFSETQ. DNA of the CDR3: TGCGCCAGCAGCTTGCAGGGCAGCTCCTATAATTCACCCCTCCACTTT. It translates to CASSLQGSSYNSPLHF.

This clone was seen repeatedly, ten times or more. The CDR3 spells CASSRSSGSLYEQYF. The CDR3 DNA reads TGTGCCAGCAGTCGCTCTAGCGGGAGTCTCTACGAGCAGTACTTC. The chain joins TRBV5-8 to TRBJ2-7, with 10 bases that match TRBD2. Trimming removed 5 bases from V and 3 bases from J; junction bases left unmatched: 8. Germline V gene sequence: CDR1 SGHTS, CDR2 YDEGEE. CDR3 length: 15 amino acids.

The J gene is TRBJ2-5, the V gene TRBV6-2 or TRBV6-3; 10 positions agree with TRBD2. This CDR3 contains 19 residues. Germline lookup yields CDR1 MNHEY and CDR2 SVGEGT. V lost 2 bases and J lost 1; bases outside the gene matches: 13. CDR3 in amino acids: CASSYGLAGVGGLQETQYF. CDR3 nucleotides: TGTGCCAGCAGTTACGGTCTAGCGGGAGTTGGGGGGCTCCAAGAGACCCAGTACTTC.

V and J are TRBV19 and TRBJ1-2; 9 bases match TRBD1. With V trimmed by 2 bases and J by 2 bases, 3 bases remained unmatched. Looked up from germline, CDR1 is LNHDA and CDR2 is SQIVND (reference sequence). CDR3 length equals 15 residues. CDR3 sequence: CASSIFGTGNYGYTF. The CDR3 DNA sequence: TGTGCCAGTAGTATATTCGGGACAGGGAACTATGGCTACACCTTC.

The chain recombines TRBV24-1 with TRBJ2-3, with 9 bases identical to TRBD2. Trimming cost V 5 bases and J 8 bases; bases outside gene matches: 7. The germline gives CDR1 KGHDR, CDR2 SFDVKD. This CDR3 region has 14 residues. The CDR3 here is CATSAIAGGSTQYF. The CDR3 DNA sequence: TGTGCCACCAGTGCAATTGCGGGAGGGAGTACGCAGTATTTT.

This chain joins TRBV5-1 and TRBJ2-5; 8 bases agree with TRBD1. This CDR3 comprises 13 residues. V dropped 0 bases and J dropped 5; count of bases not matched to a gene: 0. The germline V gene has CDR1 SGHRS and CDR2 YFSETQ. CDR3 amino acids: CASSLGQGETQYF. The CDR3 DNA reads as TGCGCCAGCAGCTTGGGACAGGGGGAGACCCAGTACTTC. Filled out from reference TRBV5-1 and TRBJ2-5, the complete variable domain reads KAGVTQTPRYLIKTRGQQVTLSCSPISGHRSVSWYQQTPGQGLQFLFEYFSETQRNKGNFPGRFSGRQFSNSRSEMNVSTLELGDSALYLCASSLGQGETQYFGPGTRLLVL.

J is TRBJ2-7 and V is TRBV7-2, with D possibly TRBD2 on 5 matching bases. The CDR3 spans 14 residues. Germline V gene sequence: CDR1 SGHTA, CDR2 FQGNSA. The V and J ends lost 5 bases and 4 bases respectively, with 15 bases between them. For the CDR3, the DNA is TGTGCCAGCAGCCGCGGGCAGCCGATTTACGAGCAGTACTTC. Protein product: CASSRGQPIYEQYF.

The genes are TRBV6-5 and TRBJ2-5, with D perhaps matching TRBD1 (5 bases). The germline V gene has CDR1 MNHEY and CDR2 SVGAGI. Deletions cut 6 bases from V and 2 bases from J, with 16 bases between. The CDR3 spans 15 residues. The CDR3 reads CASRNIDSKQETQYF. The CDR3 DNA sequence: TGTGCCAGCAGAAATATAGACAGTAAGCAAGAGACCCAGTACTTC.

The V gene is TRBV24-1, the J gene TRBJ2-7, with D tentatively TRBD2 (5 bases). CDR1 is KGHDR and CDR2 is SFDVKD in the germline V gene. The length of the CDR3 is 13 residues. Trimming removed 7 bases from V and 1 base from J, with 10 bases in between. The CDR3 reads CATSLDCSYEQYF. For the CDR3, the DNA is TGTGCCACCAGCCTGGACTGTTCCTACGAGCAGTACTTC.

This chain links TRBV6-5 with TRBJ1-5, with 7 positions matching TRBD1. CDR3 length: 13 residues. Losses at the gene ends were 6 bases for V and 4 bases for J; bases not matched to a gene: 3. Germline CDR1 reads MNHEY; CDR2 reads SVGAGI. CDR3 protein: CASRGQWNQPQHF. The CDR3 nucleotides read TGTGCCAGCAGGGGACAGTGGAATCAGCCCCAGCATTTT.

This clone was detected a few times. The V call is TRBV11-1, the J call TRBJ2-5; 8 positions match TRBD1. V shed 4 bases and J 3 bases; nucleotides not matched to a gene: 7. The CDR3 spans 15 residues. Germline V gives CDR1 SGHAT, CDR2 FQDESV (reference sequence). The CDR3 DNA is TGTGCCAGCAGCTCCCGGACAGGGCGAGAAGAGACCCAGTACTTC. Its translation: CASSSRTGREETQYF.

The genes are TRBV24-1 and TRBJ2-2; weak D call: TRBD1 (6 bases). V was trimmed by 7 bases and J by 5 bases, leaving 16 bases between them. This CDR3 has 15 amino acids. Germline V lookup: CDR1 KGHDR, CDR2 SFDVKD. CDR3 in DNA: TGTGCCACCAGCGGCACCGGGACAAAGACCGGGGAGCTGTTTTTT. Translation: CATSGTGTKTGELFF.

This clone turned up a few times. The chain recombines TRBV11-2 with TRBJ1-2, with D unclear. The germline V gene encodes CDR1 SGHAT and CDR2 FQNNGV. Trimming shortened V by 0 bases and J by 8 bases, and 10 bases separated the two germline ends. The CDR3 sequence is 13 residues long. DNA of the CDR3: TGTGCCAGCAGCTTAGAGCCCCTAAAGGGCTACACCTTC. Protein: CASSLEPLKGYTF.